The 8 T cell receptor beta chains given below trace back to one sample, sequenced in a study of blood T cell repertoires in COVID-19. The repertoire was sequenced with immunoSEQ multiplex PCR; TCRdb's copy has only in-frame clones and lacks some. The table records about 40,000 clones, approximately 86% of them present only once. The sample was peripheral blood. These receptors were collected from a man over 45 in a cohort sampled during active COVID-19.

The J gene is TRBJ2-1, the V gene TRBV19; D might be TRBD1 (6 bases). The CDR3 has 15 residues. Germline V gives CDR1 LNHDA, CDR2 SQIVND (reference sequence). With 0 bases removed from V and 4 bases from J, the gap between germline ends came to 10 bases. CDR3 in amino acids: CASSIEDRAYNEQFF. The CDR3 DNA sequence: TGTGCCAGTAGTATAGAGGACAGAGCTTACAATGAGCAGTTCTTC.

This chain uses TRBV5-8 with TRBJ1-1; the D is unclear. The V gene's germline CDR1 is SGHTS and CDR2 YDEGEE. V was shortened by 2 bases and J by 1 base, with 9 bases between the two germline ends. This CDR3 comprises 14 residues. Here the CDR3 DNA reads TGTGCCAGCAGCTTCCTACCGCGGAACACTGAAGCTTTCTTT. Translating it yields CASSFLPRNTEAFF.

The rearrangement joins TRBV7-9 to TRBJ1-2, with TRBD1 identical over 8 bases. Per germline, CDR1 SEHNR and CDR2 FQNEAQ (reference sequence). CDR3 length: 14 residues. V lost 2 bases to trimming and J lost 6 bases; unmatched junction nucleotides: 5. CDR3 nucleotides: TGTGCCAGCAGCTTAACAGGGGGGATTGATGGCTACACCTTC. It encodes CASSLTGGIDGYTF.

J is TRBJ1-1 and V is TRBV29-1; the match to TRBD1 covers 12 bases. J was trimmed by 0 bases and V by 7 bases; bases with no gene match: 21. CDR3 length equals 20 residues. Per germline, CDR1 SQVTM and CDR2 ANQGSEA. CDR3 amino acids: CSALRQGQGARGLMNTEAFF. The CDR3 nucleotides are TGCAGCGCCCTCCGACAGGGACAGGGGGCGCGGGGGCTAATGAACACTGAAGCTTTCTTT.

The rearrangement joins TRBV24-1 to TRBJ2-3; tentative D call: TRBD2 (6 bases). Deletions cut 3 bases from V and 0 bases from J, with 12 bases between. The CDR3 runs to 16 residues. Germline values: CDR1 KGHDR, CDR2 SFDVKD. CDR3 DNA sequence: TGTGCCACCAGTGATGCCGCGGGGCCAAGCACAGATACGCAGTATTTT. This sequence encodes CATSDAAGPSTDTQYF.

The chain is built from TRBV2 and TRBJ2-5, with D possibly matching TRBD2 (6 bases). Germline V gene lookup returns CDR1 SNHLY and CDR2 FYNNEI. The germline V and J ends were trimmed by 1 base and 2 bases, with 11 bases remaining between them. This CDR3 contains 15 residues. In DNA, the CDR3 is TGTGCCAGCAGTGAAGATGCGGGGTGGCAAGAGACCCAGTACTTC. This codes for CASSEDAGWQETQYF.

J is TRBJ2-3 and V is TRBV10-3; 10 bases match TRBD1. The CDR3 is 15 residues long. CDR1 is ENHRY, CDR2 SYGVKD, per germline. Losses at the gene ends were 5 bases for V and 2 bases for J; bases not matched to a gene: 4. CDR3 nucleotide sequence: TGTGCCATCAGTCCCGGACAGGGGGACACAGATACGCAGTATTTT. As protein: CAISPGQGDTDTQYF.

This clone was detected a few times. The chain links TRBV24-1 to TRBJ2-5; 13 bases are shared with TRBD2. The CDR3 extends over 16 amino acids. Germline CDR1 and CDR2: KGHDR and SFDVKD. V lost 4 bases to trimming and J lost 2 bases; unmatched junction nucleotides: 3. The CDR3 sequence: CATSEGLAGEQETQYF. As DNA, the CDR3 is TGTGCCACCAGTGAAGGACTAGCGGGGGAACAAGAGACCCAGTACTTC.